A selection of T cell receptor beta chains follows, all from one sample in a study of cytomegalovirus exposure and HLA in healthy donors. The data were produced by immunoSEQ multiplex PCR, yet TCRdb's version contains in-frame clones alone and is incomplete. The table lists around 200,000 clones, about 81% of them singletons, with 2.5% to 3.5% in the top ten. The sample consisted of PBMCs. Receptors were obtained from a woman aged 40 to 55 in good health and CMV-seronegative. Both conserved end residues are part of each CDR3. The D gene is left open where the match is weak. Clone size is stated in some rows and not others, as once, few, many or a class when expanded.

d_call j_call clone_size v_call cdr3_length cdr3_nt cdr3_aa
TRBD1 TRBJ2-1 NA TRBV2 15 TGTGCCAGCAGTTCCAGACAGGGGGCTATGAATGAGCAGTTCTTC CASSSRQGAMNEQFF
NA TRBJ2-7 NA TRBV10-3 13 TGTGCCATCAGTGGAGGGTCCTCCTACGAGCAGTACTTC CAISGGSSYEQYF
TRBD1 TRBJ2-1 NA TRBV7-2 14 TGTGCCAGCAGCTACGCACAGGGGAGTGATGAGCAGTTCTTC CASSYAQGSDEQFF
NA TRBJ2-1 NA TRBV4-1 19 TGCGCCAGCAGCCAAGGCTACGGTCGCCTAGCTCGGGTCCGGAATGAGCAGTTCTTC CASSQGYGRLARVRNEQFF
NA TRBJ1-4 NA TRBV19 15 TGTGCCAGTAGTGATACAGGGCTCGCTAATGAAAAACTGTTTTTT CASSDTGLANEKLFF
TRBD1 TRBJ1-5 NA TRBV5-4 17 TGTGCCAGCAGCTTTAGCATAGGGACAGAAAGCAATCAGCCCCAGCATTTT CASSFSIGTESNQPQHF
NA TRBJ2-7 NA TRBV10-3 14 TGTGCCATCAGTGACCTCGCAGTTCCCTACGAGCAGTACTTC CAISDLAVPYEQYF
TRBD2 TRBJ2-7 NA TRBV19 16 TGTGCCAGTAGTACGTCGGGACTAGCACACCCCTACGAGCAGTACTTC CASSTSGLAHPYEQYF
NA TRBJ2-7 NA TRBV5-1 15 TGCGCCAGCAGCGCGGTGGGGGAGGCCCCCTACGAGCAGTACTTC CASSAVGEAPYEQYF
NA TRBJ1-2 NA TRBV7-9 14 TGTGCCAGCAGCTTAGGGGGGGTGGTCTATGGCTACACCTTC CASSLGGVVYGYTF
TRBD2 TRBJ2-7 once TRBV19 14 TGTGCCAGTAGTTGGACTAGCGGGAACTACGAGCAGTACTTC CASSWTSGNYEQYF
NA TRBJ1-2 few TRBV7-9 14 TGTGCCAGCAGCTTAGGGGTACAGGCCTATGGCTACACCTTC CASSLGVQAYGYTF
TRBD2 TRBJ2-7 NA TRBV18 17 TGTGCCAGCTCACCTTACTCGGGACTAGCGGGAGGACGTGAGCAGTACTTC CASSPYSGLAGGREQYF
NA TRBJ1-4 NA TRBV28 13 TGTGCCAGCCGGGGGGGCCTTAATGAAAAACTGTTTTTT CASRGGLNEKLFF
NA TRBJ1-1 few TRBV6-1 14 TGTGCCAGCAGTGTTACAGGGATGAACACTGAAGCTTTCTTT CASSVTGMNTEAFF
TRBD1 TRBJ2-3 NA TRBV19 16 TGTGCCAGTAGTCAATCCGACAGGGGGCTAACAGATACGCAGTATTTT CASSQSDRGLTDTQYF
TRBD1 TRBJ2-3 NA TRBV27 15 TGTGCCAGCAGGCTATGGGACAGGGGCACAGATACGCAGTATTTT CASRLWDRGTDTQYF